The clone carrying this T cell receptor (beta chain) has just a few counts. Germline V gene lookup returns CDR1 MNHEY and CDR2 SMNVEV (reference sequence). Between the trimmed V and J ends, which lost 6 bases and 6 bases, there was a span of 12 bases. CDR3 length: 13 residues. The data originate from a study of blood T cell repertoires in COVID-19. The wider study: The United States, Italy and Spain were the sources of the acute and convalescent COVID-19 samples. T cells, B-cell-depleted T cells, or PBMCs provided the cDNA or gDNA that served as material.

Using immunoSEQ multiplex PCR, the repertoire was profiled, and TCRdb retains in-frame clones only, with some absent. The top ten hold 3.5% to 4.5% of the sample, which has about 230,000 clones, around 92% seen once. The clonotype comes from a woman aged 30 to 39 with acute COVID-19. The V gene is TRBV27, the J gene TRBJ1-5; maybe TRBD1 (5 bases). The sample comprised PBMCs or T cells enriched from blood (not recorded which). CDR3 in amino acids: CASRRGFGQPQHF. The CDR3, as DNA: TGTGCCAGCAGACGGGGGTTTGGTCAGCCCCAGCATTTT.